These 9 T cell receptor beta chains came from one sample sequenced in a study of T cell repertoires in cytomegalovirus infection. The antigens of these receptors remain unknown. TCRdb reprocessed the reads with MiXCR, giving one entry per CDR3 protein. The table records about 900,000 distinct CDR3 sequences, less than 35% of them present only once. The sequences come from cultured CD8+ T cells from PBMCs, collected from culture after CMV antigen stimulation. These receptors originate from a human donor in good health (CMV status not recorded). Some clones in this sample may be carry-over from other donors' samples.

This clonotype was seen more than once but under ten times. The chain uses TRBV28 and TRBJ1-5, with a tentative D call TRBD1 (6 bases). This CDR3 has 15 residues. CDR1 is MDHEN, CDR2 SYDVKM, per germline. The ends were cut back, 6 bases at V and 2 bases at J, with 14 bases in the middle. As DNA, the CDR3 is TGTGCCAGCAGCCCCGCAGGGGACGGCAATCAGCCCCAGCATTTT. This sequence encodes CASSPAGDGNQPQHF.

The V call is TRBV29-1, the J call TRBJ2-4, with 8 bases identical to TRBD1. V shed 4 bases, J shed 2 bases, and the junction held 4 bases outside the gene matches. CDR3 size: 14 residues. The germline CDR1 and CDR2 sequences are SQVTM and ANQGSEA. The CDR3 DNA reads as TGCAGCGTTGGGCAGGGGGCGACCAAAAACATTCAGTACTTC. It translates to CSVGQGATKNIQYF.

Concerning this clonotype itself: A read error is likely, as this CDR3 ends without the conserved phenylalanine or tryptophan. The chain uses TRBV12-3 or TRBV12-4 and TRBJ2-7; 8 bases line up with TRBD1. This CDR3 is built from 15 residues. Losses at the gene ends were 6 bases for V and 3 bases for J; bases not matched to a gene: 10. The CDR3 protein is CASRDNGQGNYEQYS. CDR3 sequence (DNA): TGTGCCAGCAGGGACAACGGACAGGGCAACTACGAGCAGTACTCC.

There are a few counts of this clonotype. The V call is TRBV7-9, the J call TRBJ1-6, with 7 bases matching TRBD1. Trimming at V came to 5 bases and at J to 0 bases, leaving 4 bases not matched to a gene. Looked up from germline, CDR1 is SEHNR and CDR2 is FQNEAQ (reference sequence). The CDR3 length is 16 residues. The CDR3 region is CASSNRGSSYNSPLHF. In DNA, the CDR3 is TGTGCCAGCAGCAACAGGGGATCCTCCTATAATTCACCCCTCCACTTT.

The V and J genes are TRBV6-5 and TRBJ1-1; D perhaps matches TRBD1 (5 bases). The CDR3 runs 14 residues. Germline V gene lookup returns CDR1 MNHEY and CDR2 SVGAGI. Trimming took 5 bases from V and 1 from J, leaving 11 bases between them. CDR3 residues: CASSTGTANTEAFF. DNA for the CDR3: TGTGCCAGCAGTACGGGGACGGCGAACACTGAAGCTTTCTTT.

This sequence joins TRBV6-5 and TRBJ2-4, with 13 bases that match TRBD2. CDR1 and CDR2 (germline): MNHEY, SVGAGI. V was pared by 6 bases and J by 4 bases, with 3 bases of the junction left unmatched. This CDR3 contains 15 residues. The CDR3 bases are TGTGCCAGCAGCCCGACTAGCGGGGGGAAAAACATTCAGTACTTC. Its translation is CASSPTSGGKNIQYF.

This clonotype turned up a few times. The rearrangement joins TRBV19 to TRBJ1-5, with no clear D. The CDR3 has 14 residues. CDR1 and CDR2 (germline): LNHDA, SQIVND (reference sequence). Trimming took 7 bases from V and 0 from J, leaving 10 bases between them. The CDR3 DNA follows: TGTGCCAGTACGGCAGCCTATAGCAATCAGCCCCAGCATTTT. Its translation: CASTAAYSNQPQHF. The full variable domain, its missing parts supplied by reference TRBV19 and TRBJ1-5, is DGGITQSPKYLFRKEGQNVTLSCEQNLNHDAMYWYRQDPGQGLRLIYYSQIVNDFQKGDIAEGYSVSREKKESFPLTVTSAQKNPTAFYLCASTAAYSNQPQHFGDGTRLSIL.

V and J are TRBV27 and TRBJ1-2; D is unresolved. Trimming left V 4 bases short and J 8 bases short, with 17 bases between. CDR3 length equals 14 residues. CDR1 and CDR2 (germline): MNHEY, SMNVEV (reference sequence). The CDR3 loop is CASSSTDARGGYTF. CDR3 in DNA: TGTGCCAGCAGTTCCACGGACGCTCGAGGAGGCTACACCTTC.

The chain is built from TRBV7-3 and TRBJ2-2; 7 bases are shared with TRBD2. The J segment lost 6 bases and the V segment lost 6 bases, leaving 13 bases of the junction unmatched. CDR3 size: 16 residues. Germline loops: CDR1 SGHTA, CDR2 FQGTGA. The CDR3 region is CASSPAIGLDAGELFF. Here the CDR3 DNA reads TGTGCCAGCAGTCCAGCAATCGGACTAGATGCCGGGGAGCTGTTTTTT.